The present T cell receptor beta chain was sequenced within a study of long-term antiretroviral therapy in people with HIV. On the study more broadly: The 2015 recommendation for immediate ART came about a decade after the earliest samples.

To note about this clone: Its specificity is unknown.

PBMC samples from each donor numbered at least one pre-ART and at least two post-ART. CDR1 is LNHNV and CDR2 is YYDKDF in the germline V gene (reference sequence). This CDR3 spans 16 amino acids. Trimming removed 1 base from V and 5 bases from J; junction bases left unmatched: 4. It was version v3.0 of the immunoSEQ assay that was run at survey level. Produced via immunoSEQ multiplex PCR; TCRdb's table is partial and in-frame only. The table lists fewer than 30,000 clones, more than 65% of them singletons. Broader study findings: Repertoires looked antigen-experienced, with only a slight naive shift after ART. Diversity remained lower than transplant donor controls, even though it increased after ART.

The TCR was taken from a woman in her twenties or thirties with HIV. The J gene is TRBJ2-5, the V gene TRBV15; 13 bases align to TRBD2. Specimen: unsorted PBMCs, collected 1.1 years before starting antiretroviral therapy. CDR3 residues: CATSRGTSGGGETQYF. The DNA for the CDR3 is TGTGCCACCAGCAGAGGGACTAGCGGGGGTGGGGAGACCCAGTACTTC.